This T cell receptor (beta chain) derives from a study of OX40 agonist ivuxolimab in advanced cancers. Study background: The patients received ivuxolimab by intravenous route every 2 weeks at 0.01 to 10 mg/kg. Allowance was made for prior anti-PD-1, anti-PD-L1 or anti-CTLA-4 therapy, and 40% to 45% had some.

Germline V gene lookup returns CDR1 SGHRS and CDR2 YFSETQ. The V and J ends lost 0 bases and 3 bases respectively, with 7 bases between them. The CDR3 is 14 residues long. Produced via immunoSEQ multiplex PCR; TCRdb's table is partial and in-frame only. In the table there are 99,000 or so clones, roughly four fifths of which are singletons. Study results and caveats: Clones of CD4+ and CD8+ blood T cells grew by week 6 at doses of 0.1 to 3.0 mg/kg. Some nonresponders likewise displayed low normalized T-cell clonal expansion.

As for this clone: The antigen is not known.

The V call is TRBV5-1, the J call TRBJ1-5; TRBD1 might be the D (6 bases). Sequencing was performed on CD4+ or CD8+ T cells sorted from blood, taken in a trial of the OX40 agonist ivuxolimab. The TCR comes from an adult with an advanced solid tumor such as melanoma, head and neck, liver or kidney cancer. The CDR3 DNA follows: TGCGCCAGCAGCTTGGGGGACAACAATCAGCCCCAGCATTTT. It yields the protein CASSLGDNNQPQHF.